This T cell receptor (beta chain) was recovered during a study of PD-L1 blockade in urothelial cancer. Study information: Analyzed time points were 3 weeks (second dose) and 6 weeks after therapy began. T cells numbered a median of approximately 150,000 in the blood samples.

Repertoires were generated with immunoSEQ multiplex PCR, while TCRdb's copy carries only in-frame clones and drops some. Counted here are about 87,000 clones, less than 90% occurring once; the ten biggest clones make up around 2%. The CDR3 extends over 16 amino acids. V was clipped by 0 bases and J by 3 bases; unmatched bases: 5. The germline V gene has CDR1 SGDLS and CDR2 YYNGEE. Findings of the study overall: Pretreatment peripheral blood TCR clonality that fell below the median predicted better survival among the patients studied. For durable-benefit patients, tumor-associated blood clones expanded more at 3 weeks.

Time point defined: pretreatment peripheral blood. This clone was counted only a few times. Its target is unknown. Material: PBMCs, obtained around atezolizumab (anti-PD-L1) treatment. The gene calls are TRBV9 and TRBJ1-2; the match to TRBD1 covers 10 bases. This sequence originates from a man aged 55 to 70 with urothelial cancer. As DNA, the CDR3 is TGTGCCAGCAGCGTAGCAGGACAGGGGGTGGACTATGGCTACACCTTC. Translating gives CASSVAGQGVDYGYTF.